The source of this T cell receptor (beta chain) is a study of PD-1 blockade in mismatch repair-deficient tumors. Study-wide background: All were previously treated, progressing patients with around eleven mismatch repair-deficient cancer types.

The V end lost 6 bases, the J end lost 1 base, and 13 bases lay between the germline ends. Germline V gene sequence: CDR1 SQVTM, CDR2 ANQGSEA. The CDR3 is 13 amino acids. Every patient had mismatch repair deficiency by PCR or immunohistochemistry. TCR sequencing covered a few patients who responded to pembrolizumab. On this clone itself: Its specificity is not known.

The protocol was immunoSEQ multiplex PCR, while the TCRdb copy is restricted to in-frame clones and leaves out a portion. The table shows tens of thousands of clones, with 70% to 80% occurring only once. Study-level findings and limits: After pembrolizumab, tumor-resident clones rose rapidly, then generally contracted before radiologic responses.

Sequences were derived from peripheral blood, sampled 4 weeks after starting pembrolizumab. The chain links TRBV29-1 to TRBJ2-7, with D perhaps being TRBD1 or TRBD2 (6 bases each). This receptor was identified in an adult with mismatch repair-deficient cancer. DNA of the CDR3: TGCAGCGTAGCCGGAGGGGGTTCCTACGAGCAGTACTTC. Translated: CSVAGGGSYEQYF.